This TCR beta chain is from a study of shared clonotypes between healthy human individuals. Cells designated naive CD8 were CD45RO-negative and were positively selected for CCR7, with terminally differentiated effector memory CD45RA+ cells excluded. CDR1 SGHNT and CDR2 YYREEE come from the germline V gene (reference sequence). Trimming cost V 0 bases and J 2 bases; bases outside gene matches: 7. CDR3 length equals 17 residues. Details on this clone: Its target is unknown.

Findings and caveats of the study: It was anticipated that sequencing depth would influence how many clonotypes donors shared. Some naive CD4 clonotypes, around 5%, turned up in common across several donors.

The assay used deep level. Data came from immunoSEQ multiplex PCR; TCRdb stores just in-frame clones and leaves some out. The table has 2 million to 2.5 million clones, approximately 95% seen once. Sequenced sample: naive CD8+ T cells sorted from blood. The chain employs TRBV5-4 and TRBJ2-1; the match to TRBD2 covers 8 bases. The receptor comes from a man aged 18 to 29 in good health. The DNA of the CDR3 is TGTGCCAGCAGCTTGGATCCCCAGCGGGAGACCTACAATGAGCAGTTCTTC. Encoded protein: CASSLDPQRETYNEQFF.